The 12 T cell receptor beta chains presented below share a single source sample, sequenced in a study of T cells in Graves' hyperthyroidism and ophthalmopathy. The source material, RNA transcripts, was used to amplify TCR beta CDR3 regions. Using the HTBI primer set, a first-round RT-PCR was run on the TCR CDR3. TCRdb reanalysed the multiplex PCR reads using MiXCR and keeps one entry per CDR3 protein. Here the sample spans about 700,000 distinct CDR3 sequences, 12% to 15% being singletons. Sample: blood. These receptor sequences come from a woman aged 18-30 years with Graves' hyperthyroidism.

This clonotype was counted a few times. The J gene is TRBJ2-1, the V gene TRBV7-2; tentatively, D is TRBD2 (5 bases). The CDR3 has 14 amino acids. Between the trimmed V and J ends, which lost 3 bases and 4 bases, there was a span of 10 bases. Germline V lookup: CDR1 SGHTA, CDR2 FQGNSA. The CDR3 reads CASSFAERYNEQFF. CDR3 nucleotide sequence: TGTGCCAGCAGCTTTGCGGAGCGGTACAATGAGCAGTTCTTC.

The V call is TRBV10-3, the J call TRBJ1-1; TRBD1 is a possible D gene (6 bases). This CDR3 region has 12 residues. Germline CDR1 and CDR2: ENHRY and SYGVKD. V was trimmed by 3 bases and J by 6 bases, leaving 8 bases between them. CDR3 DNA: TGTGCCATCAGTGACGGGGGCCCTGAAGCTTTCTTT. This translates into CAISDGGPEAFF.

This clonotype was recorded many times. The V call is TRBV18, the J call TRBJ1-1; 12 nucleotides match TRBD1. The trim removed 3 bases at V and 7 bases at J, leaving 9 bases unmatched. The CDR3 consists of 16 residues. Germline V gives CDR1 KGHSH, CDR2 LQKENI. This CDR3 is CASSPGTGGETGEAFF. In DNA form, the CDR3 reads TGTGCCAGCTCACCCGGGACAGGGGGCGAGACAGGTGAAGCTTTCTTT.

This clonotype was found many times. This CDR3 is CASSLVGTAWTQYF. The CDR3 nucleotides are TGTGCCAGCAGCTTAGTAGGGACTGCATGGACGCAGTATTTT. This sequence joins TRBV7-9 and TRBJ2-3; TRBD2 might be the D (6 bases). Per the germline V gene, CDR1 is SEHNR and CDR2 is FQNEAQ (reference sequence). Trimming removed 1 base at V and 9 bases at J, with 14 bases between. There are 14 residues in the CDR3.

This clonotype was counted at least ten times. The rearrangement uses TRBV6-1 and TRBJ2-7, with 8 nucleotides matching TRBD2. Germline CDR1 and CDR2: MNHNS and SASEGT. Losses at the gene ends were 0 bases for V and 4 bases for J; bases not matched to a gene: 5. This CDR3 comprises 15 residues. The CDR3 DNA sequence: TGTGCCAGCAGTGAAGCGGCTAGCGGGTGGTACGAGCAGTACTTC. Protein product: CASSEAASGWYEQYF.

In its sample, this clonotype was seen many times. The genes are TRBV5-5 and TRBJ2-1; 9 bases agree with TRBD1. The CDR3 runs to 17 residues. Trimming cost V 1 base and J 6 bases; bases outside gene matches: 11. Germline V gene data show CDR1 as SGHKS and CDR2 as YYEKEE (reference sequence). CDR3 in amino acids: CASSLTLGDRARNEQFF. DNA of the CDR3: TGTGCCAGCAGCTTGACCCTCGGGGACAGGGCCCGCAATGAGCAGTTCTTC.

This clonotype was counted at least ten times. The chain couples TRBV6-1 to TRBJ2-7, with TRBD2 matching over 9 bases. Germline V gene lookup returns CDR1 MNHNS and CDR2 SASEGT. CDR3 length: 13 amino acids. Trimming removed 5 bases from V and 6 bases from J; junction bases left unmatched: 5. CDR3 DNA: TGTGCCAGCAGTTATGGTAGCGGGAGCGAGCAGTACTTC. The encoded protein is CASSYGSGSEQYF.

The chain has TRBV5-1 and TRBJ2-4; weak D call: TRBD2 (5 bases). CDR3 size: 17 residues. CDR1 SGHRS and CDR2 YFSETQ come from the germline V gene. V lost 2 bases to trimming and J lost 4 bases, with 19 bases between them. This chain's CDR3 is CASSLHGEYEDKNIQYF. The CDR3, as DNA: TGCGCCAGCAGCTTACACGGGGAATACGAGGATAAAAACATTCAGTACTTC.

The chain has TRBV19 and TRBJ2-2; 9 bases are a match to TRBD2. Germline-derived CDR1 and CDR2 are LNHDA and SQIVND (reference sequence). The junction had 10 bases not matched to a gene; V was cut back by 3 bases and J by 2 bases. The CDR3 covers 18 residues. CDR3 sequence reads: CASSMGLFSGSNTGELFF. DNA for the CDR3: TGTGCCAGTAGTATGGGGTTGTTTAGCGGGAGCAACACCGGGGAGCTGTTTTTT.

This clonotype was observed at least ten times. The rearrangement joins TRBV12-3 or TRBV12-4 to TRBJ1-1; weak D call: TRBD1 (5 bases). V lost 3 bases and J lost 6, with 17 bases in between. The CDR3 runs 15 residues. The CDR3 DNA follows: TGTGCCAGCAGTTTGGGCGGGGGGTTATCCGCTGAAGCTTTCTTT. Its translation: CASSLGGGLSAEAFF.

The chain couples TRBV15 to TRBJ1-6; D call uncertain. This CDR3 is built from 16 residues. The germline V gene has CDR1 LNHNV and CDR2 YYDKDF (reference sequence). Trimming pared 5 bases from V and 0 bases from J, leaving 11 bases between. CDR3 DNA sequence: TGTGCCACCAGCGACCGTGTCGGCTCCTATAATTCACCCCTCCACTTT. This translates into CATSDRVGSYNSPLHF.

This clonotype was seen only a few times. The rearrangement links TRBV11-1 to TRBJ2-1; D unclear. V lost 10 bases to trimming and J lost 6 bases, with 19 bases between them. The CDR3 extends over 14 amino acids. Germline V CDR1 and CDR2: SGHAT, FQDESV (reference sequence). CDR3 sequence reads: CATHGERYGNEQFF. CDR3 nucleotides: TGTGCCACCCACGGAGAGAGGTACGGCAATGAGCAGTTCTTC.